This entry features one T cell receptor beta chain sequence. Its antigen is currently not known. Base qualities are not recorded, but no much larger clone differs from it by a single base. The cohort comprised fewer than 700 healthy bone marrow donors. All cohort members were sampled while nominally healthy, although unrecorded immune exposures were likely present. The donor tested CMV seronegative and was one of the 352 seronegative cohort members. Each donor provided a peripheral blood sample, and peripheral blood mononuclear cells were used for TCR beta sequencing. The Qiagen DNeasy Blood Extraction Kit was used to extract genomic DNA from the blood cell samples. This sample stems from a study of cytomegalovirus exposure and HLA in healthy donors (dated 2017 in TCRdb). Background for the entire study: An earlier analysis of roughly 630 of the donors reported 276 Gb of sequence data and 117 million unique TCR beta sequences from 190 million or so T cells. Among the roughly 410 genotyped donors, approximately 81% belonged to the genetic ancestry cluster associated with self-reported Caucasian donors. The study combined high-throughput TCR immunosequencing, statistical association of individual TCRs with disease status, and machine learning to predict cytomegalovirus infection status. About 330 gigabases of sequencing data and around 85 million unique TCR sequences made up an early release that covered under 750 HLA-typed donors. Rather than using new phenotypic data, the later analysis identified candidate immune exposures from TCR beta sequences and from how often those sequences occurred across donors. The study aimed to test whether signatures of past pathogen exposure could be identified by cataloging public T cell receptors. Five DR-DQ haplotypes were treated as single units for association and clustering because of strong linkage in the cohort. In a later analysis, previously published TCR beta repertoires from 500 to 750 donors were re-analyzed and high-resolution HLA genotyping was added so that TCR occurrence patterns could be studied. In addition to the first cohort of 650 to 800 subjects, a separate validation cohort of 130 or so different subjects was used. On average, around 230,000 unique TCR beta nucleotide sequences were sequenced per donor among some 430 genotyped donors of the cohort, with roughly a sixth of those sequences being non-productive. Genome-wide SNP genotypes for about three fifths of the roughly 670 donors were used in a later genetic analysis, which treated that subset as a discovery cohort. Donor age, sex, ethnicity and CMV serostatus were compiled alongside the repertoire data. Using immunosequencing, the study profiled T cell repertoires from 550 to 750 subjects and related those repertoires to cytomegalovirus serostatus. To decide whether each TCR beta V gene segment behaved as functional or pseudogenic, an earlier analysis of nearly 600 of the donors relied on high-throughput TCR beta sequencing. Typing coverage varied by locus: roughly 620-640 donors for A, B, C, DRB1 and DQB1; under 550 for DQA1; about 570 for DPA1; under 490 for DPB1. Every repertoire in the discovery cohort had been generated on one and the same sequencing platform. Both class I and class II loci were covered by HLA typing, at four-digit resolution. Overall study outcomes, separate from this receptor: A further reported finding was that TCR beta sequences accurately predicted the HLA-A and HLA-B alleles for most subjects in the first cohort. While some public TCRs were present in many individuals, most TCR sequences turned up only very rarely across donors. A later genetic analysis associated a missense DCLRE1C variant with V-gene and J-gene trimming of TCR beta chains, and an independent cohort replicated the association. Some 15 rarely observed V segments, including chromosome 9 orphons, were excluded from the earlier analysis of a few hundred of the donors because counts were too low. The authors suggested that the approach could potentially be generalized to other disease states and immunological phenotypes. Correlated functional status among segregating V segments might reflect linkage disequilibrium, but an unknown experimental factor could not be ruled out. The classifier was reported to diagnose cytomegalovirus status with high specificity and sensitivity in both the original and validation cohorts. In vitro tests confirmed that a few of the cytomegalovirus-associated TCR beta chains recognize cytomegalovirus antigens. At a false discovery rate of 0.05, a later analysis linked under 20,000 TCR beta sequences to specific HLA alleles. According to a later analysis, parvovirus B19, influenza, CMV and Epstein-Barr virus appeared linked to several top co-occurrence clusters. A total of about 150 TCR beta chains were listed by the study as associated with cytomegalovirus. Strong co-occurrence of HLA alleles, especially DR and DQ, made assigning TCR associations to individual alleles difficult. A cluster of highly shared sequence variants was judged likely to represent a technical artifact of the sequencing pipeline. In this cohort, only TCR beta chains were sequenced, and detectable features were limited by the absence of alpha or paired-chain data. In a later analysis, TCR association rates were found to vary across HLA loci, with the most associated TCRs seen for DRB1 alleles and the fewest for HLA-C alleles. The presence/absence analyses assumed that sequencing depth was roughly uniform across donors, and that assumption may not be true. According to a later genetic analysis, donors in an Asian-associated ancestry cluster had fewer N-insertions in productive TCRs than the roughly 660-donor mean. In a later analysis, HLA-associated TCR beta chains showed more clonal expansion and lower generation probabilities than non-associated chains that were equally common. HLA typing was unavailable for some donors at each locus, so association tests used only the typed subset. Broadly in line with IMGT annotations, most TCR beta V segments showed up in productive rearrangements about 87% or about 30% of the time in an earlier analysis of around 600 of the donors. For the cohort, immune exposure information was limited to CMV serostatus. The 87-base-pair reads could not distinguish some IMGT-functional V segments, including TRBV6-2 and TRBV6-3, so those segments were excluded. A later analysis found that most CMV-associated TCR beta chains appeared HLA-restricted, with HLA associations seemingly driven largely by CMV exposure.

The V end loses 5 bases and the J end loses 1 base, and a stretch of 5 bases separates them. CDR1 MDHEN and CDR2 SYDVKM are derived from the germline V gene. The CDR3 runs 12 amino acids, cysteine and phenylalanine included. The CDR3 DNA has 36 bases and is translated from base 1. Libraries came from the immunoSEQ multiplex PCR assay. For the multiplex PCR, a mixture combining 60 forward primers for TCR Vbeta segments and 13 reverse primers for TCR Jbeta segments was used. The CDR3 region of rearranged TCR beta genes was amplified from genomic DNA with a multiplex PCR assay. The Illumina HiSeq System was used to sequence the amplified TCR beta libraries as 87-base-pair reads. From the authors' description of their analysis: Across the 670 or so repertoires, a later analysis counted around 80 million unique TCR beta chains, approximately 12 million of which were shared by at least two donors. Raw reads were error-corrected and collapsed into unique sequences by a nearest-neighbor algorithm in which closely related sequences were merged to remove PCR and sequencing errors. Alignment of CDR3 sequences to IMGT reference sequences was used to assign V, D and J gene segments. Each retained sequence needed at least a six-nucleotide match to both a V gene segment and a J gene segment. A rearrangement was called productive if the CDR3 had no stop codons and remained in frame with V and J, and every other rearrangement was called non-productive. Following IMGT convention, CDR3 was defined as the stretch from the second conserved V-encoded cysteine up to the conserved J-encoded phenylalanine. Sequences without an unambiguous match to a single V gene segment were excluded from the earlier analysis of 587 of the donors. In an earlier analysis of some 590 of the donors, V segments were called functional above 56.7% productive rearrangements and were called segregating when the between-donor standard deviation exceeded 5%. To diagnose cytomegalovirus status from the catalog of TCR beta chain sequences, a statistical classification framework was built. A later analysis assigned V and J genes by comparing TCR nucleotide sequences with IMGT/GENE-DB human TR gene sequences. The TCRdist pipeline was used in a later analysis to assign CDR3 sequences and most-parsimonious VDJ recombination scenarios. In a later analysis, each TCR beta chain was defined by its CDR3 amino acid sequence together with its V-gene family, and reads lacking a unique V-gene family were excluded. To address suspected cross-contamination and a sequencing artifact, a later analysis removed several hundred highly shared, low-generation-probability nucleotide sequences. In a later analysis, a clonal expansion index for each public chain was calculated from normalized within-repertoire ranks of inferred template counts. Generation probabilities in a later analysis came from a VDJ recombination model fitted to out-of-frame rearrangements, and those results were checked against IGoR. In a later analysis, hypergeometric tests were used to score TCR-TCR, TCR-HLA and TCR-CMV co-occurrence, with a repertoire-size bias correction applied to TCR pairs. A later analysis estimated false discovery rates by permuting HLA or CMV assignments 20 times. In a later analysis, co-occurring TCRs were grouped with DBSCAN, and TCRdist sequence similarity was added when clustering was performed within HLA-allele-positive subsets. For co-occurrence clustering, repertoires with fewer than 30,000 or more than 120,000 public chains were excluded, along with four to six repertoires with anomalous nucleotide sharing. TCRdb obtained this table from immuneACCESS and retained in-frame rearrangements with V and J assigned. These tables miss some clones; where compared with another copy, unresolved V genes account for less than half of the shortfall, and the remainder is unexplained. V, J and clone size derive from that table, while D and trimming were established from the DNA sequence. Here the sample has about 180,000 clones; around 73% occur a single time. The top ten hold under 2.5% of the sample.

The TCR was taken from a man aged 55 to 70 in good health and CMV-seronegative. The chain couples TRBV28 to TRBJ2-5, with no reliable assignment of the D segment. Sequencing input: PBMCs. The CDR3 protein is CASSLIQETQYF. The sequenced DNA: TGTGCCAGCAGTCTAATCCAAGAGACCCAGTACTTC.